Shown below are 3 T cell receptor beta chains from a single sample sequenced in a study of OX40 agonist ivuxolimab in advanced cancers. Assay: immunoSEQ multiplex PCR; the TCRdb copy retains only in-frame clones and omits some. This repertoire shows tens of thousands of clones, roughly nine tenths found once; its top ten account for approximately 3%. Sequenced material: CD4+ or CD8+ T cells sorted from blood, taken in a trial of the OX40 agonist ivuxolimab. These receptor sequences come from an adult with an advanced solid tumor such as melanoma, head and neck, liver or kidney cancer.

The chain recombines TRBV7-9 with TRBJ2-7, with a tentative D call TRBD2 (6 bases). Germline lookup yields CDR1 SEHNR and CDR2 FQNEAQ (reference sequence). The CDR3 runs to 13 residues. The V end lost 3 bases, the J end lost 2 bases, and 8 bases lay between the germline ends. The CDR3 nucleotides read TGTGCCAGCAGCTTCGGCGGGACCTACGAGCAGTACTTC. Amino acids: CASSFGGTYEQYF.

J is TRBJ2-1 and V is TRBV5-1, with 14 bases identical to TRBD2. Trimming took 3 bases from V and 9 from J; bases not matched to a gene: 5. CDR3 size: 15 residues. CDR1 is SGHRS, CDR2 YFSETQ, per germline. The CDR3 region has the DNA TGCGCCAGCAGCTCGACTAGCGGGAGGGCCGGTGAGCAGTTCTTC. Its translation: CASSSTSGRAGEQFF.

The sample holds a few counts of this clone. The rearrangement joins TRBV15 to TRBJ2-7; no clear D. The germline V and J ends were trimmed by 0 bases and 6 bases, with 9 bases remaining between them. The CDR3 is made up of 13 amino acids. CDR1 LNHNV and CDR2 YYDKDF come from the germline V gene (reference sequence). CDR3: CATSRDLGPEQYF. As DNA, the CDR3 is TGTGCCACCAGCAGAGATTTGGGCCCCGAGCAGTACTTC.